These 30 T cell receptor beta chains were all obtained from the same sample, sequenced in a study of blood T cell repertoires in COVID-19. TCRdb's copy holds only in-frame clones and misses some; the assay was immunoSEQ multiplex PCR. The table lists about 110,000 clones, approximately 82% of them singletons. The sequenced sample was peripheral blood. The receptors shown here come from a woman older than 75 with acute or convalescent COVID-19.

This chain uses TRBV10-3 with TRBJ1-4; maybe TRBD1 (5 bases). The V gene's germline CDR1 is ENHRY and CDR2 SYGVKD. This CDR3 contains 15 residues. The V gene lost 4 bases and the J gene lost 2 bases, with 11 bases spanning the gap. CDR3 DNA sequence: TGTGCCATCAGTGCGGGGGGTAACACTAATGAAAAACTGTTTTTT. It is translated as CAISAGGNTNEKLFF.

V is TRBV5-4 and J is TRBJ2-7; 8 nucleotides agree with TRBD2. Germline CDR1 and CDR2: SGHNT and YYREEE (reference sequence). After removal of 0 bases from V and 0 bases from J, the junction contained 5 bases not matched to a gene. The CDR3 is 16 residues long. The DNA of the CDR3 is TGTGCCAGCAGCTTGGGCGGTAGCGGGAACTCCTACGAGCAGTACTTC. It encodes CASSLGGSGNSYEQYF.

This chain connects TRBV11-3 to TRBJ2-7, with TRBD2 identical over 11 bases. CDR3 length equals 15 residues. Losses at the gene ends were 5 bases for V and 0 bases for J; bases not matched to a gene: 3. Germline loops: CDR1 SGHNT, CDR2 YENEEA. CDR3 sequence: CASSASGGPSYEQYF. The DNA of the CDR3 is TGTGCCAGCAGCGCTAGCGGGGGGCCCTCCTACGAGCAGTACTTC.

This rearrangement joins TRBV12-1 to TRBJ1-5; the table assigns TRBD1, which was not confirmed against the DNA. TRBV12-1 is described as a pseudogene. This CDR3 contains 18 residues. In DNA form, the CDR3 reads TGTGCCAGCAGCTTCGGACAGGGCTTGTATGGGAGCAATCAGCCCCAGCATTTT. Translated: CASSFGQGLYGSNQPQHF.

The chain carries TRBV7-2 and TRBJ1-1; no clear D gene. Germline-derived CDR1 and CDR2 are SGHTA and FQGNSA. The CDR3 consists of 13 residues. V lost 4 bases and J lost 1, with 7 bases in between. This CDR3 reads CASSSQENTEAFF. In DNA form, the CDR3 reads TGTGCCAGCAGCTCCCAGGAGAACACTGAAGCTTTCTTT.

This clone came up a few times. This rearrangement joins TRBV2 to TRBJ2-7; TRBD2 matches at 7 bases. The ends lost 4 bases at V and 0 bases at J; junction bases unmatched: 6. CDR3 length equals 15 residues. Germline V gene data show CDR1 as SNHLY and CDR2 as FYNNEI. The CDR3 loop is CASSGSGGSSYEQYF. CDR3 DNA sequence: TGTGCCAGCAGTGGGTCTGGCGGGAGCTCCTACGAGCAGTACTTC.

V and J are TRBV28 and TRBJ1-3; perhaps TRBD1 as D (5 bases). The CDR3 is 17 amino acids. The V and J ends lost 3 bases and 4 bases respectively, with 19 bases between them. CDR1 and CDR2 from the germline V gene are MDHEN and SYDVKM. The DNA for the CDR3 is TGTGCCAGCAGTTTGGCAGGGCAAGGGGTAGGGGGAAACACCATATATTTT. Translating it yields CASSLAGQGVGGNTIYF.

V is TRBV24-1 and J is TRBJ2-4, with a tentative D call TRBD2 (6 bases). Germline V gene sequence: CDR1 KGHDR, CDR2 SFDVKD. This CDR3 region has 15 residues. Deletions cut 3 bases from V and 8 bases from J, with 16 bases between. As DNA, the CDR3 is TGTGCCACCAGTGATCCCGGGACTTCAGCAGACATTCAGTACTTC. It is translated as CATSDPGTSADIQYF.

This clone occurred once. The J gene is TRBJ2-1, the V gene TRBV5-6; a weak D match, TRBD2 (6 bases). This CDR3 spans 16 amino acids. V shed 3 bases and J shed 5 bases, with 18 bases lying between them. Looked up from germline, CDR1 is SGHDT and CDR2 is YYEEEE. The CDR3 is CASSYQRVKLDNEQFF. In nucleotides, the CDR3 is TGTGCCAGCAGCTACCAGCGGGTTAAGTTAGACAATGAGCAGTTCTTC.

The genes are TRBV15 and TRBJ1-5; D is ambiguous. The CDR3 is 15 amino acids. Trimming removed 6 bases from V and 4 bases from J, with 16 bases in between. Germline V CDR1 and CDR2: LNHNV, YYDKDF (reference sequence). In nucleotides, the CDR3 is TGTGCCACCAGTCTACAGTCTGACAAAAATCAGCCCCAGCATTTT. Protein sequence: CATSLQSDKNQPQHF.

The rearrangement links TRBV29-1 to TRBJ2-5; perhaps TRBD1 as D (6 bases). The germline V and J ends were trimmed by 8 bases and 7 bases, with 26 bases remaining between them. The CDR3 has 15 residues. Germline V gives CDR1 SQVTM, CDR2 ANQGSEA. CDR3 DNA sequence: TGCAGCTCTGGCTCCTTACAGAGGGTACAGGGGACCCAGTACTTC. This codes for CSSGSLQRVQGTQYF.

The V gene is TRBV5-1, the J gene TRBJ2-2; 8 bases map to TRBD1. The V and J ends lost 4 bases and 7 bases, in that order; junction bases with no gene match: 3. This CDR3 comprises 13 residues. CDR1 SGHRS and CDR2 YFSETQ come from the germline V gene. Here the CDR3 reads CASSGTGGGELFF. DNA for the CDR3: TGCGCCAGCAGCGGGACAGGCGGCGGGGAGCTGTTTTTT.

V is TRBV13 and J is TRBJ1-4; TRBD1 agrees at 7 bases. The CDR3 extends over 15 amino acids. Trimming took 0 bases from V and 7 from J; bases not matched to a gene: 5. Germline-derived CDR1 and CDR2 are PRHDT and FYEKMQ (reference sequence). CDR3 in amino acids: CASSLGTGDVEKLFF. CDR3 in DNA: TGTGCCAGCAGCTTAGGAACAGGGGACGTTGAAAAACTGTTTTTT.

The chain links TRBV5-4 to TRBJ2-5, with 13 bases that match TRBD2. Trimming cost V 0 bases and J 5 bases; bases outside gene matches: 13. The CDR3 spans 19 residues. Germline CDR1 reads SGHNT; CDR2 reads YYREEE (reference sequence). In nucleotides, the CDR3 is TGTGCCAGCAGCTTGGGGGTCAGGACTAGCGGGAGAGTAGGGGAGACCCAGTACTTC. Its protein product is CASSLGVRTSGRVGETQYF.

This chain uses TRBV19 with TRBJ1-2, with D perhaps matching TRBD1 (6 bases). The ends were cut back, 0 bases at V and 3 bases at J, with 8 bases in the middle. The germline gives CDR1 LNHDA, CDR2 SQIVND (reference sequence). CDR3 length: 14 amino acids. CDR3 sequence: CASSIEPGDYGYTF. CDR3 sequence (DNA): TGTGCCAGTAGTATAGAGCCAGGGGACTATGGCTACACCTTC.

V and J are TRBV18 and TRBJ2-2; the D gene is possibly TRBD1 (6 bases). CDR1 and CDR2 (germline): KGHSH, LQKENI. The CDR3 extends over 17 amino acids. Between the trimmed V and J ends, which lost 5 bases and 0 bases, there was a span of 16 bases. In nucleotides, the CDR3 is TGTGCCAGCTCATACGTCAAGGACAGCGCGAACACCGGGGAGCTGTTTTTT. Its protein is CASSYVKDSANTGELFF.

The genes are TRBV10-2 and TRBJ2-7; D is unresolved. The CDR3 is made up of 11 amino acids. V shed 3 bases and J shed 3 bases, with 3 bases lying between them. Germline CDR1 reads WSHSY; CDR2 reads SAAADI. DNA for the CDR3: TGCGCCAGCAGTGACCGCTACGAGCAGTACTTC. Amino acid sequence: CASSDRYEQYF.

The CDR3 reads CSARAETQYF. DNA of the CDR3: TGCAGTGCTAGGGCTGAGACCCAGTACTTC. V and J are TRBV20-1 and TRBJ2-5; the D is unclear. The CDR3 sequence is 10 residues long. Trimming removed 3 bases from V and 5 bases from J, with 4 bases in between. Germline loops: CDR1 DFQATT, CDR2 SNEGSKA (reference sequence).

This rearrangement joins TRBV9 to TRBJ1-2; 12 bases agree with TRBD1. J lost 4 bases, V lost 3 bases, and 7 bases had no gene match. The germline gives CDR1 SGDLS, CDR2 YYNGEE. The CDR3 spans 16 residues. The CDR3 loop reads CASSDRDRGRAYGYTF. The CDR3, as DNA: TGTGCCAGCAGCGACCGGGACAGGGGGCGGGCCTATGGCTACACCTTC.

The CDR3 DNA reads TGTGCCTGGAGGAAAAGGACTAGCGGGGGAATTCCTTACAATGAGCAGTTCTTC. The encoded protein is CAWRKRTSGGIPYNEQFF. The V call is TRBV30, the J call TRBJ2-1; 13 nucleotides line up with TRBD2. There are 18 residues in the CDR3. The junction had 12 bases not matched to a gene; V was cut back by 3 bases and J by 4 bases. CDR1 GTSNPN and CDR2 SVGIG come from the germline V gene (reference sequence).

This clone was counted a few times. The V call is TRBV7-2, the J call TRBJ2-3; perhaps TRBD1 as D (7 bases). CDR1 and CDR2 (germline): SGHTA, FQGNSA. V lost 5 bases, J lost 0 bases, and 15 bases lay in between. The CDR3 sequence is 16 residues long. CDR3 protein: CASSPRQGGSTDTQYF. The CDR3 DNA sequence: TGTGCCAGCAGCCCCCGACAGGGAGGTAGCACAGATACGCAGTATTTT.

J is TRBJ2-7 and V is TRBV5-4; 15 positions agree with TRBD2. The trim removed 0 bases at V and 0 bases at J, leaving 7 bases unmatched. Per germline, CDR1 SGHNT and CDR2 YYREEE (reference sequence). This CDR3 has 19 residues. The CDR3 protein is CASSLEGRTSGGASYEQYF. The CDR3 bases are TGTGCCAGCAGCTTGGAAGGGAGGACTAGCGGGGGGGCCTCCTACGAGCAGTACTTC. Supplemented by reference TRBV5-4 and TRBJ2-7, the full variable domain reads ETGVTQSPTHLIKTRGQQVTLRCSSQSGHNTVSWYQQALGQGPQFIFQYYREEENGRGNFPPRFSGLQFPNYSSELNVNALELDDSALYLCASSLEGRTSGGASYEQYFGPGTRLTVT.

This clone was detected only a few times. Written as DNA, the CDR3 is TGCGCCAGCAATGCAGGGAACTATGGCTACACCTTC. Amino acid sequence: CASNAGNYGYTF. V is TRBV10-2 and J is TRBJ1-2; maybe TRBD1 (5 bases). The CDR3 is 12 residues long. The V end lost 7 bases, the J end lost 2 bases, and 8 bases lay between the germline ends. Germline loops: CDR1 WSHSY, CDR2 SAAADI.

The V and J genes are TRBV3-1 (or the pseudogene TRBV3-2) and TRBJ2-5; 8 nucleotides align to TRBD2. With V trimmed by 2 bases and J by 3 bases, 11 bases remained unmatched. The CDR3 contains 17 residues. CDR1 and CDR2 (germline): LGHDT, YNNKEL (reference sequence). This CDR3 reads CASSQIPGLGGEETQYF. CDR3 nucleotide sequence: TGTGCCAGCAGCCAAATCCCGGGACTAGGGGGGGAAGAGACCCAGTACTTC.

The V and J genes are TRBV2 and TRBJ2-5, with 12 bases aligning to TRBD2. CDR3 length: 13 residues. Trimming removed 7 bases from V and 5 bases from J; junction bases left unmatched: 2. Germline-derived CDR1 and CDR2 are SNHLY and FYNNEI. CDR3 DNA sequence: TGTGCCAGCACTACTAGCGGGAGGGAGACCCAGTACTTC. It translates to CASTTSGRETQYF.

This chain joins TRBV5-4 and TRBJ2-2; D possibly corresponds to TRBD1 (5 bases). Germline assignment: CDR1 SGHNT and CDR2 YYREEE (reference sequence). The V end was cut by 6 bases, the J end by 1 base, with 16 bases between. This CDR3 has 16 amino acids. The CDR3 DNA reads TGTGCCAGCAACTCTATCGTAGACAGGAACACCGGGGAGCTGTTTTTT. Translated, it gives CASNSIVDRNTGELFF.

This clone was detected only once. This rearrangement joins TRBV2 to TRBJ1-1; no firm D call. Germline V gene data show CDR1 as SNHLY and CDR2 as FYNNEI. The CDR3 loop spans 15 amino acids. The V end was cut by 6 bases, the J end by 4 bases, with 18 bases between. CDR3 loop: CASRSIRGGGTEAFF. CDR3 sequence (DNA): TGTGCCAGCAGGTCCATACGGGGAGGAGGCACTGAAGCTTTCTTT. The full variable domain, completed using reference TRBV2 and TRBJ1-1, is EPEVTQTPSHQVTQMGQEVILRCVPISNHLYFYWYRQILGQKVEFLVSFYNNEISEKSEIFDDQFSVERPDGSNFTLKIRSTKLEDSAMYFCASRSIRGGGTEAFFGQGTRLTVV.

The V call is TRBV10-3, the J call TRBJ2-4; TRBD1 aligns across 9 bases. Germline lookup yields CDR1 ENHRY and CDR2 SYGVKD. The V gene end was trimmed by 10 bases and the J gene end by 1 base; junction bases not matched to a gene: 17. The CDR3 loop spans 18 amino acids. This CDR3 is CATAAGTGKFEAKNIQYF. The CDR3 DNA sequence: TGTGCCACCGCCGCGGGGACAGGGAAGTTCGAGGCCAAAAACATTCAGTACTTC.

The rearrangement uses TRBV6-5 and TRBJ2-7; 10 bases are shared with TRBD2. The CDR3 spans 14 residues. The V segment lost 5 bases and the J segment 6 bases; nucleotides outside the gene matches: 7. The V gene's germline CDR1 is MNHEY and CDR2 SVGAGI. CDR3 region: CASSPGLAFPEQYF. CDR3 nucleotides: TGTGCCAGCAGTCCGGGACTAGCGTTTCCCGAGCAGTACTTC.

The J gene is TRBJ2-7, the V gene TRBV28; no definite D call. Between the trimmed V and J ends, which lost 1 base and 0 bases, there was a span of 10 bases. The CDR3 is 15 residues long. CDR1 and CDR2 from the germline V gene are MDHEN and SYDVKM. The CDR3 DNA sequence: TGTGCCAGCAGTTTATTCCCGGGTAGCTCCTACGAGCAGTACTTC. Protein: CASSLFPGSSYEQYF. The complete variable domain, with remaining parts taken from reference TRBV28 and TRBJ2-7, reads DVKVTQSSRYLVKRTGEKVFLECVQDMDHENMFWYRQDPGLGLRLIYFSYDVKMKEKGDIPEGYSVSREKKERFSLILESASTNQTSMYLCASSLFPGSSYEQYFGPGTRLTVT.